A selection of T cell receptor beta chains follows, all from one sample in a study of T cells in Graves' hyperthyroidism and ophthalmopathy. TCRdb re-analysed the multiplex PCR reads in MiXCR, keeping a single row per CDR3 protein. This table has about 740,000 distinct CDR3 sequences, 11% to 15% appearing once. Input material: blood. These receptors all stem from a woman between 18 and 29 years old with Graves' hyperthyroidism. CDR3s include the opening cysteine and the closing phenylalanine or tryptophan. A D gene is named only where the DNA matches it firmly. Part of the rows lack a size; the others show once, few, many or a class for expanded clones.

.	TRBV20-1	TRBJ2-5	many	CSRVGQETQYF	TGCAGCCGGGTTGGCCAAGAGACCCAGTACTTC
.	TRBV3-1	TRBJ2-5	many	CASSQAEAPGVFQETQYF	TGTGCCAGCAGCCAAGCCGAGGCACCAGGAGTATTCCAAGAGACCCAGTACTTC
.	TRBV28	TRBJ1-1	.	CASNSPAGNTEAFF	TGTGCCAGCAATAGTCCGGCGGGGAACACTGAAGCTTTCTTT
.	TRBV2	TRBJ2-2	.	CASSEETGLTNTGELFF	TGTGCCAGCAGTGAAGAAACAGGACTAACGAACACCGGGGAGCTGTTTTTT
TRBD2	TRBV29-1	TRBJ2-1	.	CSATKRGVLIEQFF	TGCAGCGCCACCAAACGGGGGGTCCTGATTGAGCAGTTCTTC
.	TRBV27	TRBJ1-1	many	CASSELRSGMGYTEAFF	TGTGCCAGCAGTGAGCTTAGATCAGGGATGGGCTACACTGAAGCTTTCTTT
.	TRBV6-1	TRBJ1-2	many	CASSEAVVGNYGYTF	TGTGCCAGCAGTGAAGCGGTCGTCGGGAACTATGGCTACACCTTC
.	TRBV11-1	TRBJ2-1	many	CASSFLDSRSYNEQFF	TGTGCCAGCAGCTTTTTGGACTCCCGCTCCTACAATGAGCAGTTCTTC
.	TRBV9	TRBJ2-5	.	CASSVGTRVTLETQYF	TGTGCCAGCAGCGTAGGGACGAGGGTAACTCTAGAGACCCAGTACTTC
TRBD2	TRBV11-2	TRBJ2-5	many	CASSKGTSGSIGRETQYF	TGTGCCAGCAGCAAGGGGACTAGCGGGAGCATCGGCCGAGAGACCCAGTACTTC
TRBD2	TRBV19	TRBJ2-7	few	CASSTRGGWSYEQYF	TGTGCCAGTAGTACCCGGGGGGGTTGGTCCTACGAGCAGTACTTC
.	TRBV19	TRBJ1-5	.	CASQGTRGNQPQHF	TGTGCCAGTCAGGGGACTCGGGGCAATCAGCCCCAGCATTTT
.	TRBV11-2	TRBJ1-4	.	CASSPAGDWEKLFF	TGTGCCAGCAGCCCAGCGGGGGACTGGGAAAAACTGTTTTTT
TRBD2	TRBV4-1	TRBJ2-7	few	CASSHSGTINLYEQYF	TGCGCCAGCAGCCATTCCGGGACTATCAATCTCTACGAGCAGTACTTC
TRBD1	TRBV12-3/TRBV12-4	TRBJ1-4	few	CASSLGDRVMNEKLFF	TGTGCCAGCAGTTTAGGGGACAGGGTGATGAATGAAAAACTGTTTTTT
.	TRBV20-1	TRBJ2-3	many	CSARDQDSGWYDTQYF	TGCAGTGCTAGAGATCAGGATAGCGGATGGTATGATACGCAGTATTTT
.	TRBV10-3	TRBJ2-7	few	CAISRLADYEQYF	TGTGCCATCAGCAGACTTGCGGACTACGAGCAGTACTTC
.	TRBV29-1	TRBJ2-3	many	CSVEGLYTDTQYF	TGCAGCGTTGAAGGTCTGTACACAGATACGCAGTATTTT
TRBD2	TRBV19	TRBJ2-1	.	CASSIFAGVSYNEQFF	TGTGCCAGTAGTATATTTGCGGGAGTCTCCTACAATGAGCAGTTCTTC
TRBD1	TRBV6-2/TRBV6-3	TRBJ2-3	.	CASRPTGRTDTQYF	TGTGCCAGCAGGCCGACAGGGCGCACAGATACGCAGTATTTT
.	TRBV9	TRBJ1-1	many	CASSVGYRATEAFF	TGTGCCAGCAGCGTAGGGTACAGGGCCACTGAAGCTTTCTTT
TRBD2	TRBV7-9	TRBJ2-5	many	CASSPPGLAGGPIRETQYF	TGTGCCAGCAGCCCGCCGGGACTAGCGGGAGGGCCTATCCGGGAGACCCAGTACTTC
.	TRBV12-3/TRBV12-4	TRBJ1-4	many	CASSSGRLDEKLFF	TGTGCCAGCAGCTCAGGTAGATTGGATGAAAAACTGTTTTTT
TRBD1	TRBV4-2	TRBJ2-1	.	CASSQDLGRQGNGQFF	TGTGCCAGCAGCCAAGATTTGGGACGACAGGGGAATGGGCAGTTCTTC
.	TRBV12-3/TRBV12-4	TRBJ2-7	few	CASSKLGGSYEQYF	TGTGCCAGCTCTAAACTAGGGGGCTCCTACGAGCAGTACTTC
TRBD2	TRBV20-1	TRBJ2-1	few	CSASLGTSGRNSEQFF	TGCAGTGCTAGCCTTGGGACTAGCGGGAGAAATAGTGAGCAGTTCTTC
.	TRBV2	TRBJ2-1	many	CASIRMDYNEQFF	TGTGCCAGCATTAGAATGGACTACAATGAGCAGTTCTTC
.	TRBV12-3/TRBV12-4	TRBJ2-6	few	CASDTSGANVLTF	TGTGCCAGCGATACCTCTGGGGCCAACGTCCTGACTTTC
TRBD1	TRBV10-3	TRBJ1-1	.	CAIKRDRGVNTEAFF	TGTGCCATAAAACGGGACAGGGGAGTGAACACTGAAGCTTTCTTT
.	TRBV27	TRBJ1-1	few	CASSLSMDSEAFF	TGTGCCAGCAGTTTATCTATGGATTCTGAAGCTTTCTTT
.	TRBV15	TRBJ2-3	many	CATSRTRAVSTDTQYF	TGTGCCACCAGCCGGACGAGAGCTGTGAGCACAGATACGCAGTATTTT
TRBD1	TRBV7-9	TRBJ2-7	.	CASSSTGTGNEQYF	TGTGCCAGCAGCTCTACCGGGACAGGGAACGAGCAGTACTTC
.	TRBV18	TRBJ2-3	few	CASSPRDWATDTQYF	TGTGCCAGCTCACCCAGGGACTGGGCCACAGATACGCAGTATTTT
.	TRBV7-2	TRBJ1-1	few	CASSWSLTFNTEAFF	TGTGCCAGCAGCTGGTCCCTCACATTTAACACTGAAGCTTTCTTT
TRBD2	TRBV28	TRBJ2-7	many	CASSSPAGAYEQYF	TGTGCCAGCAGTTCCCCAGCGGGAGCCTACGAGCAGTACTTC
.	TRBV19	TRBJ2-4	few	CASSIFSGAKNIQYF	TGTGCCAGTAGTATCTTCAGCGGGGCCAAAAACATTCAGTACTTC
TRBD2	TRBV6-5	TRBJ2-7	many	CASSLFTSGAALSYEQYF	TGTGCCAGCAGTTTATTTACTAGCGGAGCTGCCCTATCCTACGAGCAGTACTTC
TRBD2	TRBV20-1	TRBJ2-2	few	CSATKWTSGRVGTGELFF	TGCAGTGCTACAAAATGGACTAGCGGGAGGGTGGGCACCGGGGAGCTGTTTTTT
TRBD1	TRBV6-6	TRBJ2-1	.	CASSYSGRQGAKEQFF	TGTGCCAGCAGTTACTCGGGAAGACAGGGGGCGAAGGAGCAGTTCTTC
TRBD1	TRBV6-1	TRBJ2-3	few	CASSLGTGGATDTQYF	TGTGCCAGCAGTCTGGGGACAGGGGGCGCGACAGATACGCAGTATTTT